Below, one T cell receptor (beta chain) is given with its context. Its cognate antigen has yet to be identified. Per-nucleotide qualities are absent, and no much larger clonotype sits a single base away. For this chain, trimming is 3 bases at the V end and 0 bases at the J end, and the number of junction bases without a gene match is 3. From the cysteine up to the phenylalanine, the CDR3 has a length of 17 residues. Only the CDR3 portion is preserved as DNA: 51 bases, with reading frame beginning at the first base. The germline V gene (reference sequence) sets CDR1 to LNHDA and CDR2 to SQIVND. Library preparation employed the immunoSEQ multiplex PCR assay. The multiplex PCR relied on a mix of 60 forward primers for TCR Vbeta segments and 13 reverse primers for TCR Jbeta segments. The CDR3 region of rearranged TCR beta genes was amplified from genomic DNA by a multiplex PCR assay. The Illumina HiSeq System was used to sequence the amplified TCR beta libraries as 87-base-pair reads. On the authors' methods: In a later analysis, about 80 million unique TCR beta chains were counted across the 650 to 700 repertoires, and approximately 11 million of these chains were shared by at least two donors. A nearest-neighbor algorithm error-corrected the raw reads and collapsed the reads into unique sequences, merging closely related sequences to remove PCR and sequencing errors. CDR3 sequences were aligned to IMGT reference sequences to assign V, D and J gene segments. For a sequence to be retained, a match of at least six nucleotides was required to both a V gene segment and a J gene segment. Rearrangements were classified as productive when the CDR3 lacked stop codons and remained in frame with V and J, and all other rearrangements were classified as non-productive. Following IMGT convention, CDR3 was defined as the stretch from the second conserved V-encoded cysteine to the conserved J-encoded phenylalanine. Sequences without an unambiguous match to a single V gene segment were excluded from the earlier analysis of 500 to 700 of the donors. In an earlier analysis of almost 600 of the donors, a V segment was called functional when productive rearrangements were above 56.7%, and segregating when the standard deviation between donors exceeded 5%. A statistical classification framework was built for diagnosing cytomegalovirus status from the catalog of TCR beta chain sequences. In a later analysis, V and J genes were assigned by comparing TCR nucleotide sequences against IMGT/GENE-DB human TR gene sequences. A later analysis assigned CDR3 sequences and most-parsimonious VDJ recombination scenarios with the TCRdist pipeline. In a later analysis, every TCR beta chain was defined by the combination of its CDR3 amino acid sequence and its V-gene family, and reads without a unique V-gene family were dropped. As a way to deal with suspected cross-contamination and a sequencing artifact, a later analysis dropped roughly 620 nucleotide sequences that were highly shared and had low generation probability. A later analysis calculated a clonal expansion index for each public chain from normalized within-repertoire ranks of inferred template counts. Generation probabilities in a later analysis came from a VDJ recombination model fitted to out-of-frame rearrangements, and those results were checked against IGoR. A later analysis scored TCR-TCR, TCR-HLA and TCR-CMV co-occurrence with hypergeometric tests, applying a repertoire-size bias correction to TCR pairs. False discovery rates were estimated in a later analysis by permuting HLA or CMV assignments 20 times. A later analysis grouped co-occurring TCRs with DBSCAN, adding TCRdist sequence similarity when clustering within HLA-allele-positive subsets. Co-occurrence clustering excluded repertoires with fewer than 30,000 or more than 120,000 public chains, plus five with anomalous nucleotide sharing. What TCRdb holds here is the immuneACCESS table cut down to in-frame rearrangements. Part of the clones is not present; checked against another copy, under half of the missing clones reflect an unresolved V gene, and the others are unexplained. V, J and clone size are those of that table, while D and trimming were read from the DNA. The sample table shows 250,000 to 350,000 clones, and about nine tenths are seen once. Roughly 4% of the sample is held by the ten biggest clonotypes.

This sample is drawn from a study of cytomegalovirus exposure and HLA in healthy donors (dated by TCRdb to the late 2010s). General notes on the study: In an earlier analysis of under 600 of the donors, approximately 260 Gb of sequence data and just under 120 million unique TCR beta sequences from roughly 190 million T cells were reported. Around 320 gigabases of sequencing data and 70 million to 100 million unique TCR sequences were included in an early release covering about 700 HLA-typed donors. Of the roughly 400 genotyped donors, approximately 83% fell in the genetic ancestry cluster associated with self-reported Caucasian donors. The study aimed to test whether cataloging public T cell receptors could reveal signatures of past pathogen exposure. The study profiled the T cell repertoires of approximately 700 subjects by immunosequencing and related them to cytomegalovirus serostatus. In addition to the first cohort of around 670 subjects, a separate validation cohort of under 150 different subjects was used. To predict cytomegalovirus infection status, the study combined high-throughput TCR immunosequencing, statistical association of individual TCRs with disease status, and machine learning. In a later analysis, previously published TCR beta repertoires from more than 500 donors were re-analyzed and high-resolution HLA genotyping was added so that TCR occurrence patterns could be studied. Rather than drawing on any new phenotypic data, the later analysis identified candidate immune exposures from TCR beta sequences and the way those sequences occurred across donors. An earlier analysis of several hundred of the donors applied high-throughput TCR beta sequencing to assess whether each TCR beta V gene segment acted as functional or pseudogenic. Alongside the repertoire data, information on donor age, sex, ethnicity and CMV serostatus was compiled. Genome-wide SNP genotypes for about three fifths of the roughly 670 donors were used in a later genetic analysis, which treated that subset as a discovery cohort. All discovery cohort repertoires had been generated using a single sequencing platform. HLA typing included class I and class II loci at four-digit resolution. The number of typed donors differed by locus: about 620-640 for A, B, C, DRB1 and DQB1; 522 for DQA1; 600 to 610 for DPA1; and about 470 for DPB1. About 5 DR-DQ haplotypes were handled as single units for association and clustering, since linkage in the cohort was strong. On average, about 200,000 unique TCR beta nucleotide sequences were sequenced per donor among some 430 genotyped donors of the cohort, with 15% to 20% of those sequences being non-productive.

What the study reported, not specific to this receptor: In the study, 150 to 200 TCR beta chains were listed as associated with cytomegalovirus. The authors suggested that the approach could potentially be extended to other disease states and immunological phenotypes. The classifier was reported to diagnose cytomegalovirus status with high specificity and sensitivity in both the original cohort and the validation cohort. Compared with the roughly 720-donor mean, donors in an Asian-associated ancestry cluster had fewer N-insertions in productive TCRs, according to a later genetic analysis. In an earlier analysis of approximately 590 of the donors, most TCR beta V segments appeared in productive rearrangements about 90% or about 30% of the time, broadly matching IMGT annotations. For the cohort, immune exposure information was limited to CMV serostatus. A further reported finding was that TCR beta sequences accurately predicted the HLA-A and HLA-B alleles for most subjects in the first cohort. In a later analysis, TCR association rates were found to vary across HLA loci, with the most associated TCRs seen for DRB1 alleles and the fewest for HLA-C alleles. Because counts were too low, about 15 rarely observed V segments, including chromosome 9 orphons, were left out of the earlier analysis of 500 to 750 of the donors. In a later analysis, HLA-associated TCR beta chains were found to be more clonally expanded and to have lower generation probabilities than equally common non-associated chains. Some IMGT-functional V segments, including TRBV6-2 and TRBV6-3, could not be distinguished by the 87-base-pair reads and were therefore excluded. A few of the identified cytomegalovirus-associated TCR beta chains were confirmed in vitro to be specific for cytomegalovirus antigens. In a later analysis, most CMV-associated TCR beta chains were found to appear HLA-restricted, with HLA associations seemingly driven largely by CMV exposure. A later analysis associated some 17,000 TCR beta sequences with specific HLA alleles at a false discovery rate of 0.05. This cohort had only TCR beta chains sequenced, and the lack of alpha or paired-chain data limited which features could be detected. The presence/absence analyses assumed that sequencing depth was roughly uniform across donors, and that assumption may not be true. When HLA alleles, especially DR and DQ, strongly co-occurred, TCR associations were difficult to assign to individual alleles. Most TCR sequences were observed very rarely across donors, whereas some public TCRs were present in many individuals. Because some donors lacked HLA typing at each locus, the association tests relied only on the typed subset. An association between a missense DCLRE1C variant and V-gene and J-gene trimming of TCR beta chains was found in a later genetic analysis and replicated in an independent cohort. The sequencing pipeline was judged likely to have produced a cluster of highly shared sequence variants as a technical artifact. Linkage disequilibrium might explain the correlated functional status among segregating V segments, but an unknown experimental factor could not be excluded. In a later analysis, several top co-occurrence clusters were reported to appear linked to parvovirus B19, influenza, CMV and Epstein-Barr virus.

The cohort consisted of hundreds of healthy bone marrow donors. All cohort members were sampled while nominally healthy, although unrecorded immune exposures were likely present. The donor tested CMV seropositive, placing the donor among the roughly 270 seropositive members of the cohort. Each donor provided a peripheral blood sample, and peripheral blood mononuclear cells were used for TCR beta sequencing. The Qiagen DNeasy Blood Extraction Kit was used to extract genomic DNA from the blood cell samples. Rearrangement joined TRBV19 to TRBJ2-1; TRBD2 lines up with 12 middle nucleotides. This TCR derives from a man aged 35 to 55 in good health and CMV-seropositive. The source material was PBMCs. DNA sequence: TGTGCCAGTAGTATGGGACTAGCGGGCACCTCCTACAATGAGCAGTTCTTC. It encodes CASSMGLAGTSYNEQFF.